Below, 10 T cell receptor beta chains from the same sample are listed, as sequenced in a study of T cells after yellow fever vaccination. TCRdb ran MiXCR on the 5' RACE reads and lists one entry per CDR3 protein. The sample shows about 120,000 distinct CDR3 sequences, 6.5% to 9% of them seen only once. The specimen was CD8+ T cells sorted from PBMCs, collected 45 days after the yellow fever booster vaccination. These receptors all stem from a man aged 25-45 years who received the YFV17D yellow fever vaccine.

This clonotype showed up many times. This chain joins TRBV20-1 and TRBJ2-1, with D perhaps matching TRBD1 or TRBD2 (7 bases each). The CDR3 is 14 amino acids. Per germline, CDR1 DFQATT and CDR2 SNEGSKA (reference sequence). Trimming took off 0 bases at V and 9 bases at J, with 15 bases between the two ends. In DNA form, the CDR3 reads TGCAGTGCTAGAGATTTATTCAGGGGGGGTGAGCAGTTCTTC. This sequence encodes CSARDLFRGGEQFF.

In this sample, this clonotype turned up many times. The chain couples TRBV11-1 to TRBJ2-6; 10 bases are a match to TRBD2. Germline assignment: CDR1 SGHAT and CDR2 FQDESV (reference sequence). V dropped 1 base and J dropped 1; count of bases not matched to a gene: 7. This CDR3 has 19 amino acids. CDR3 nucleotides: TGTGCCAGCAGCTTAGTGGCTAGCGGGAGTCGTTCTGGGGCCAACGTCCTGACTTTC. Residues: CASSLVASGSRSGANVLTF.

This chain joins TRBV7-9 and TRBJ2-2; D may be TRBD1 (6 bases). CDR3 length equals 14 residues. The germline V and J ends were trimmed by 3 bases and 5 bases, with 10 bases remaining between them. Germline V gives CDR1 SEHNR, CDR2 FQNEAQ (reference sequence). The CDR3 DNA sequence: TGTGCCAGCAGCTTCACAGGGCATACCGGGGAGCTGTTTTTT. Its protein product is CASSFTGHTGELFF.

In its sample, this clonotype was seen a few times. The chain has TRBV3-1 and TRBJ2-5, with 7 bases lining up with TRBD1. J was trimmed by 2 bases and V by 0 bases; bases with no gene match: 3. The CDR3 extends over 15 amino acids. CDR1 is LGHDT and CDR2 is YNNKEL in the germline V gene (reference sequence). The CDR3 reads CASSQDSGQQETQYF. CDR3 bases: TGTGCCAGCAGCCAAGACTCGGGACAGCAAGAGACCCAGTACTTC.

There are many counts of this clonotype. This chain's CDR3 is CASIPGLGSYEQYF. CDR3 in DNA: TGCGCCAGCATACCGGGACTAGGGTCCTACGAGCAGTACTTC. The chain carries TRBV5-1 and TRBJ2-7; TRBD2 matches 8 bases. The CDR3 totals 14 residues. Losses at the gene ends were 6 bases for V and 1 base for J; bases not matched to a gene: 6. CDR1 and CDR2 (germline): SGHRS, YFSETQ.

On this clonotype: Just one base apart from a much larger clone, this may be a read error. The chain links TRBV7-2 to TRBJ2-1; 14 positions match TRBD2. The CDR3 spans 16 residues. Germline assignment: CDR1 SGHTA and CDR2 FQGNSA. The CDR3 sequence: CVSSQTGTSGRHEQFF. The CDR3 DNA is TGTGTCAGCAGCCAAACAGGGACTAGCGGGAGACATGAGCAGTTCTTC.

This clonotype was counted many times. The chain recombines TRBV7-2 with TRBJ2-2; TRBD2 might be the D (7 bases). The CDR3 spans 14 residues. V was cut by 8 bases and J by 4 bases, with 14 bases left in between. Looked up from germline, CDR1 is SGHTA and CDR2 is FQGNSA. The CDR3 DNA is TGTGCCAGCGAAGTGGGGGGGCCCACCGGGGAGCTGTTTTTT. Protein product: CASEVGGPTGELFF.

This clonotype occurred many times. V is TRBV6-4 and J is TRBJ2-7; 7 nucleotides match TRBD2. This CDR3 spans 14 amino acids. Germline trimming cut 3 bases from V and 3 bases from J; bases unmatched to any gene: 5. The V gene's germline CDR1 is MRHNA and CDR2 SNTAGT. The CDR3 reads CASSEAGMSYEQYF. As DNA, the CDR3 is TGTGCCAGCAGTGAAGCGGGGATGAGCTACGAGCAGTACTTC.

This clonotype was recorded many times. This chain joins TRBV5-5 and TRBJ2-1; D unresolved. Trimming left V 7 bases short and J 4 bases short, with 6 bases between. The germline V gene encodes CDR1 SGHKS and CDR2 YYEKEE (reference sequence). The CDR3 is 11 residues long. Here the CDR3 reads CASFRYNEQFF. The DNA of the CDR3 is TGTGCCAGCTTTAGGTACAATGAGCAGTTCTTC.

This chain uses TRBV14 with TRBJ2-7; D not certain. Between the trimmed V and J ends, which lost 4 bases and 3 bases, there was a span of 10 bases. The CDR3 has 13 residues. The germline V gene encodes CDR1 SGHDN and CDR2 FVKESK. The CDR3 spells CASSPKTRYEQYF. CDR3 in DNA: TGTGCCAGCAGCCCCAAGACACGCTACGAGCAGTACTTC.